A single sample is the source of the 5 T cell receptor beta chains below, sequenced in a study of metastatic and nonmetastatic thyroid tumors. TCRdb used MiXCR to call clones anew from the PCR reads. Of over 40,000 clones detected, under 30% appear once; the ten largest clones hold about 3.3%. Nobody among the patients had been given any treatment before thyroid surgery. Sequencing was carried out using blood. The source is a male donor with papillary thyroid cancer or a benign thyroid nodule (not recorded which). Some clones in this sample may be carry-over from other donors' samples.

This clone was recorded many times. In DNA, the CDR3 is TGCAGTGCTTCAACTGGACCCTACCAAGAGACCCAGTACTTC. As protein: CSASTGPYQETQYF. J is TRBJ2-5 and V is TRBV20-1; D unresolved. This CDR3 is built from 14 residues. Germline V gives CDR1 DFQATT, CDR2 SNEGSKA (reference sequence). Deletions cut 5 bases from V and 0 bases from J, with 13 bases between.

This rearrangement joins TRBV7-8 to TRBJ1-5, with TRBD1 matching 7 bases. CDR3 size: 12 residues. Per the germline V gene, CDR1 is SGHVS and CDR2 is FQNEAQ. With V trimmed by 6 bases and J by 16 bases, 12 bases remained unmatched. This CDR3 reads CASSPHAGGAHF. CDR3 nucleotide sequence: TGTGCCAGCAGTCCGCATGCAGGGGGGGCACATTTT.

A remark on this clone: Compared with germline, one end of the junction differs, possibly owing to a read error. The CDR3 region is CASSFYRDRLVRKRTEAFF. Written as DNA, the CDR3 is TGTGCCAGCAGCTTCTACCGGGACAGGTTGGTCAGGAAGCGCACTGAGGCTTTCTTT. This chain links TRBV11-2 with TRBJ1-1; TRBD1 aligns across 8 bases. From germline, CDR1 is SGHAT and CDR2 FQNNGV. This CDR3 is built from 19 residues.

This clone was detected many times. The rearrangement links TRBV6-1 to TRBJ2-1, with 7 bases lining up with TRBD2. The CDR3 spans 16 residues. Looked up from germline, CDR1 is MNHNS and CDR2 is SASEGT. The trim removed 4 bases at V and 2 bases at J, leaving 8 bases unmatched. The CDR3 DNA sequence: TGTGCCAGCAGTGTGCAACCGGGACTAACCTACAATGAGCAGTTCTTC. Translating gives CASSVQPGLTYNEQFF.

The table lists this clone with a few counts. This rearrangement joins TRBV27 to TRBJ2-6, with D unresolved. V dropped 5 bases and J dropped 1 base, with 9 bases sitting between them. There are 15 residues in the CDR3. CDR1 and CDR2 from the germline V gene are MNHEY and SMNVEV (reference sequence). CDR3 region: CASSRNPSGANVLTF. CDR3 DNA sequence: TGTGCCAGCAGTAGAAACCCTTCTGGGGCCAACGTCCTGACTTTC.